This T cell receptor beta chain appears in the sequencing data of a study of cytomegalovirus exposure and HLA in healthy donors. General study results and limits: A classifier reportedly called cytomegalovirus status with high sensitivity and specificity.

The PCR contained 60 Vbeta and 13 Jbeta primers. The method was immunoSEQ multiplex PCR; TCRdb's version includes in-frame clones alone and lacks a portion of them. The sample yields 130,000 or so clones, 70% to 75% seen once. Per germline, CDR1 MDHEN and CDR2 SYDVKM. V lost 6 bases, J lost 6 bases, and 15 bases lay in between. CDR3 length equals 13 residues. As to this clone: Antigen specificity is unknown.

This TCR derives from a man aged 30 to 45 in good health and CMV-seronegative. The sequenced sample consisted of PBMCs. This chain connects TRBV28 to TRBJ2-7; a possible D gene is TRBD2 (7 bases). CDR3 in amino acids: CASSEHGGLEQYF. CDR3 coding DNA: TGTGCCAGCAGCGAGCACGGGGGGCTCGAGCAGTACTTC.